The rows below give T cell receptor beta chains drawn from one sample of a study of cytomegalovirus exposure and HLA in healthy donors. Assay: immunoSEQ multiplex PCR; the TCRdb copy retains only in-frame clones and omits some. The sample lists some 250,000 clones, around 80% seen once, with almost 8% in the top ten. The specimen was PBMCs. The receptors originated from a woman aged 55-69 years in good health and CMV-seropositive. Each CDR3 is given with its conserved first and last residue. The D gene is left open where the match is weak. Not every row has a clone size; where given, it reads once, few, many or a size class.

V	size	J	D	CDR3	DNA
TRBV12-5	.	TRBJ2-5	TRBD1	CASGIRDREETQYF	TGTGCTAGTGGTATCCGGGACAGGGAGGAGACCCAGTACTTC
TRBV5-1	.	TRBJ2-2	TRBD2	CASHGGANTGELFF	TGCGCCAGCCACGGGGGGGCGAACACCGGGGAGCTGTTTTTT
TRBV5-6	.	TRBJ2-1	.	CASSLANSYNEQFF	TGTGCCAGCAGCTTGGCCAACTCCTACAATGAGCAGTTCTTC
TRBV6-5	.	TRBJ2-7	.	CASSYSRVEQYF	TGTGCCAGCAGTTACTCGAGGGTGGAGCAGTACTTC
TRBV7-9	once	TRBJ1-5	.	CSSSLVVGGVSQPQHF	TGTTCCAGCAGCTTAGTAGTTGGGGGGGTCAGTCAGCCCCAGCATTTT
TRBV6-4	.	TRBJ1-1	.	CASSDLGGVNTEAFF	TGTGCCAGCAGTGACCTAGGGGGAGTGAACACTGAAGCTTTCTTT
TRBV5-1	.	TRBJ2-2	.	CASSLGTPNTGELFF	TGCGCCAGCAGCTTGGGGACACCGAACACCGGGGAGCTGTTTTTT
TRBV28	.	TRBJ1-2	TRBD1	CASRSAGTGFGYTF	TGTGCCAGCAGGAGCGCCGGGACAGGGTTCGGCTACACCTTC
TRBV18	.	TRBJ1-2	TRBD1	CASSPTGGGYGYTF	TGTGCCAGCTCACCGACAGGGGGAGGTTATGGCTACACCTTC
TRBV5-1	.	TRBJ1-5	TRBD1	CASSAGTELHQPQHF	TGCGCCAGCAGCGCAGGGACAGAACTACATCAGCCCCAGCATTTT
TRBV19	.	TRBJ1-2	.	CASSVDNLPPNYGYTF	TGTGCCAGTAGTGTGGACAACCTTCCCCCTAACTATGGCTACACCTTC
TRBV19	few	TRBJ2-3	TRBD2	CASSIGRVIAGSDTQYF	TGTGCCAGTAGTATAGGAAGAGTAATAGCGGGGTCAGATACGCAGTATTTT
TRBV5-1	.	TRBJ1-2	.	CASSLGSGGIYGYTF	TGCGCCAGCAGCTTGGGGAGCGGGGGAATCTATGGCTACACCTTC
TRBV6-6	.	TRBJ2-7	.	CASSYSGERAYEQYF	TGTGCCAGCAGTTACTCAGGGGAAAGGGCCTACGAGCAGTACTTC
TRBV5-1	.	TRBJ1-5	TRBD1	CASSEQGAPSQPQHF	TGCGCCAGCAGCGAACAGGGGGCCCCTAGCCAGCCCCAGCATTTT
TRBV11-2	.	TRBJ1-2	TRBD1	CASSSQDRGYYGYTF	TGTGCCAGCAGTTCCCAGGACAGGGGATACTATGGCTACACCTTC
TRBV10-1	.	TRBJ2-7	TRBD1	CASSPEGTGAYEQYF	TGCGCCAGCAGTCCTGAGGGGACAGGGGCCTACGAGCAGTACTTC
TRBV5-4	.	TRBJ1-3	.	CASSLKGDTIYF	TGTGCCAGCAGCTTGAAGGGAGACACCATATATTTT
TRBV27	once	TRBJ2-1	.	CASSSPRLEPNEQFF	TGTGCCAGCAGTTCGCCGAGACTCGAACCCAATGAGCAGTTCTTC
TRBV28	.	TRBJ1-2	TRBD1	CASRLGYRGASGYTF	TGTGCCAGCAGATTAGGTTACAGGGGAGCGAGCGGCTACACCTTC
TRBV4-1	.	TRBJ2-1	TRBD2	CASSQDTLAGNNEQFF	TGCGCCAGCAGCCAAGACACACTAGCGGGGAACAATGAGCAGTTCTTC
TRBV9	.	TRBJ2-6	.	CASSVADFAGANVLTF	TGTGCCAGCAGCGTAGCAGACTTTGCTGGGGCCAACGTCCTGACTTTC
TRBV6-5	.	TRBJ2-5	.	CASSYSGVKKETQYF	TGTGCCAGCAGTTACTCGGGAGTGAAGAAAGAGACCCAGTACTTC
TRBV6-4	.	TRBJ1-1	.	CASREQPNTEAFF	TGTGCCAGCAGAGAACAGCCTAACACTGAAGCTTTCTTT
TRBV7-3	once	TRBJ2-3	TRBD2	CASSPRLAGGPDTQYF	TGTGCCAGCAGCCCCCGACTAGCGGGAGGCCCAGATACGCAGTATTTT
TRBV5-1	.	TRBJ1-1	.	CASSLGQGSTEAFF	TGCGCCAGCAGCTTGGGCCAGGGGTCCACTGAAGCTTTCTTT
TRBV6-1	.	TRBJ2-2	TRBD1	CASSVSGTGGTGELFF	TGTGCCAGCAGTGTATCCGGGACAGGGGGGACCGGGGAGCTGTTTTTT
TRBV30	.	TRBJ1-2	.	CASQPGDYGYTF	TGTGCCTCCCAACCCGGGGACTATGGCTACACCTTC
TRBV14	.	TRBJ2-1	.	CASSYNNEQFF	TGTGCCAGCAGCTATAACAATGAGCAGTTCTTC
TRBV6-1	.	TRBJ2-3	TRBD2	CASRYIAGGTDTQYF	TGTGCCAGCAGATACATAGCGGGAGGCACAGATACGCAGTATTTT
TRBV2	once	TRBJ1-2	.	CASRPSGVYGYGYTF	TGTGCCAGCAGACCTTCGGGGGTCTATGGCTATGGCTACACCTTC
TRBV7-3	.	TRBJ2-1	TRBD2	CASSLLAVSYNEQFF	TGTGCCAGCAGCTTGCTAGCGGTCTCCTACAATGAGCAGTTCTTC
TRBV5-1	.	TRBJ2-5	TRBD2	CASSLTSGKETQYF	TGCGCCAGCAGCTTGACTAGCGGGAAGGAGACCCAGTACTTC
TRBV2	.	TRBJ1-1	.	CASRAGVRNTEAFF	TGTGCCAGCAGGGCAGGGGTTCGGAACACTGAAGCTTTCTTT
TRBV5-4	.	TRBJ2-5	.	CASSLPRQGVETQYF	TGTGCCAGCAGCTTGCCAAGGCAGGGCGTCGAGACCCAGTACTTC
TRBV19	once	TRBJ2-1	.	CASRPGLLNNEQFF	TGTGCCAGTAGACCGGGACTGCTTAACAATGAGCAGTTCTTC
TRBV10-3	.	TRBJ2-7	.	CAISESGQRSSYEQYF	TGTGCCATCAGTGAGTCCGGACAGAGGAGCTCCTACGAGCAGTACTTC
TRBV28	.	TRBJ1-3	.	CASSYGHSSGNTIYF	TGTGCCAGCAGCTACGGACACTCCTCTGGAAACACCATATATTTT
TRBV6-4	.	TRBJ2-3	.	CASIGDAGTQYF	TGTGCCAGCATTGGAGATGCGGGTACGCAGTATTTT
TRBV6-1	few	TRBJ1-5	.	CASSDPRGGGPNQPQHF	TGTGCCAGCAGTGATCCTCGCGGGGGGGGGCCCAATCAGCCCCAGCATTTT
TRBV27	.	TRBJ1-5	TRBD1	CASSWTGGSQPQHF	TGTGCCAGCAGTTGGACAGGGGGTAGTCAGCCCCAGCATTTT
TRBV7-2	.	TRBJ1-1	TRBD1	CASSPRTGPSTAFF	TGTGCCAGCAGCCCACGGACAGGCCCCTCAACGGCTTTCTTT
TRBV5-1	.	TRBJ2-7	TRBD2	CASSPGGREGHYYSYEQYF	TGCGCCAGCAGCCCCGGGGGGCGGGAGGGCCATTATTACTCCTACGAGCAGTACTTC
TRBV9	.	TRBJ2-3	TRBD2	CASSSRGLAGLFRNTQYF	TGTGCCAGCAGCTCACGAGGACTAGCGGGACTCTTTAGGAATACGCAGTATTTT
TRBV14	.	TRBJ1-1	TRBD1	CASSLPGTALTEAFF	TGTGCCAGCAGCCTACCGGGGACAGCTTTGACCGAAGCTTTCTTT
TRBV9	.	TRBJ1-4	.	CASSPTGRENEKLFF	TGTGCCAGCAGCCCTACCGGGAGGGAGAATGAAAAACTGTTTTTT
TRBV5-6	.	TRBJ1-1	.	CAGKTPGQLNTEAFF	TGTGCCGGTAAGACCCCGGGACAACTAAACACTGAAGCTTTCTTT
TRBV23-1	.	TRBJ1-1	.	CASSVWEYTEAFF	TGCGCCAGCAGTGTCTGGGAGTACACTGAAGCTTTCTTT